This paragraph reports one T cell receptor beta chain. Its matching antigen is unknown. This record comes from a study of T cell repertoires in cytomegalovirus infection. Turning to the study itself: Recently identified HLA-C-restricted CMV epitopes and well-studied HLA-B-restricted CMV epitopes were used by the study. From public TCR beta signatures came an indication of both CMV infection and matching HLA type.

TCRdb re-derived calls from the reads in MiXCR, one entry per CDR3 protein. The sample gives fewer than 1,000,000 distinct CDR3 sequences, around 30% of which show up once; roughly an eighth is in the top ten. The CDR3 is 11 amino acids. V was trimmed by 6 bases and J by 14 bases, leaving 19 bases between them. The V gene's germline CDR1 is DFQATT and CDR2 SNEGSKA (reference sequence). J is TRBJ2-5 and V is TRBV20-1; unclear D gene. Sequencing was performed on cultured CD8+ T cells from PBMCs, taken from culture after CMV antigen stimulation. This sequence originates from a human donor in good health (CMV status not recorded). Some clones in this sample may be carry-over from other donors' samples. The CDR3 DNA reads TGCAGTGCACCCACCGCGCCTTCGCCCTACTTC. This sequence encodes CSAPTAPSPYF.